The 23 T cell receptor beta chains below come from one sample, sequenced in a study of cytomegalovirus exposure and HLA in healthy donors. Primers: 60 Vbeta forward and 13 Jbeta reverse. Method: immunoSEQ multiplex PCR; TCRdb's copy keeps in-frame clones and lacks some. The specimen's table records about 130,000 clones. Sequencing used PBMCs. The receptors originated from a middle-aged woman in good health and CMV-seronegative.

This chain connects TRBV27 to TRBJ2-7, with 8 bases that match TRBD1. Germline values: CDR1 MNHEY, CDR2 SMNVEV (reference sequence). After removal of 2 bases from V and 1 base from J, the junction contained 1 base not matched to a gene. The CDR3 is 14 residues long. This CDR3 reads CASSLRTGSYEQYF. In DNA form, the CDR3 reads TGTGCCAGCAGTTTAAGGACAGGGTCCTACGAGCAGTACTTC.

The V gene is TRBV20-1, the J gene TRBJ2-7; tentatively, D is TRBD2 (5 bases). CDR1 and CDR2 (germline): DFQATT, SNEGSKA (reference sequence). V dropped 8 bases and J dropped 7 bases, with 15 bases sitting between them. This CDR3 region has 11 residues. CDR3 loop: CSPVWRGEQYV. The CDR3 bases are TGCAGTCCAGTGTGGCGCGGGGAGCAGTACGTC.

This chain links TRBV6-5 with TRBJ1-5; tentatively, D is TRBD1 (6 bases). V lost 5 bases and J 3 bases, leaving 11 bases between the germline ends. Germline CDR1 and CDR2: MNHEY and SVGAGI. The CDR3 length is 14 residues. The CDR3 region is CASSPGTTNQPQHF. The CDR3 DNA sequence: TGTGCCAGCAGTCCCGGGACAACCAATCAGCCCCAGCATTTT.

The rearrangement joins TRBV5-4 to TRBJ2-3, with TRBD1 identical over 7 bases. Germline trimming cut 7 bases from V and 3 bases from J; bases unmatched to any gene: 8. The CDR3 is 14 amino acids. Germline lookup yields CDR1 SGHNT and CDR2 YYREEE (reference sequence). The CDR3 nucleotides read TGTGCCAGCGGATTGAGACAGGGAACAGATACGCAGTATTTT. Translation: CASGLRQGTDTQYF.

The chain joins TRBV2 to TRBJ1-6; the match to TRBD1 covers 7 bases. From germline, CDR1 is SNHLY and CDR2 FYNNEI. The CDR3 spans 15 residues. The ends lost 6 bases at V and 5 bases at J; junction bases unmatched: 7. The CDR3 sequence: CASRTGTVDNSPLHF. The CDR3, as DNA: TGTGCCAGCAGGACCGGGACAGTAGATAATTCACCCCTCCACTTT.

V and J are TRBV4-3 and TRBJ1-4; D is ambiguous. CDR1 and CDR2 from the germline V gene are LGHNA and YSLEER. The CDR3 extends over 16 amino acids. V lost 0 bases and J 0 bases, leaving 8 bases between the germline ends. The CDR3 DNA reads TGCGCCAGCAGCCAAGATCCGTTTTCAACTAATGAAAAACTGTTTTTT. It codes for CASSQDPFSTNEKLFF.

CDR3 DNA: TGTGCCAGCAGCACCAGACTAGCGGGGGGGCGGGATACGCAGTATTTT. It codes for CASSTRLAGGRDTQYF. The rearrangement uses TRBV4-2 and TRBJ2-3, with 14 nucleotides matching TRBD2. The germline V gene has CDR1 LGHNA and CDR2 YNFKEQ. The ends lost 5 bases at V and 6 bases at J; junction bases unmatched: 7. The CDR3 totals 16 residues.

The chain is built from TRBV4-3 and TRBJ1-6; 7 positions agree with TRBD1. V was clipped by 0 bases and J by 10 bases; unmatched bases: 9. CDR3 length: 16 amino acids. Germline V gene lookup returns CDR1 LGHNA and CDR2 YSLEER. In DNA, the CDR3 is TGCGCCAGCAGCCAAGATCAAACAGGGGAAGGGTCACCCCTCCACTTT. It specifies CASSQDQTGEGSPLHF.

This chain uses TRBV10-3 with TRBJ2-3, with D maybe TRBD2 (6 bases). V gave up 0 bases and J gave up 3 bases, with 16 bases separating them. Germline V gene lookup returns CDR1 ENHRY and CDR2 SYGVKD. This CDR3 is built from 17 residues. CDR3 loop: CAISESGGAAVTDTQYF. CDR3 sequence (DNA): TGTGCCATCAGTGAGTCTGGAGGGGCCGCTGTGACAGATACGCAGTATTTT.

This sequence joins TRBV9 and TRBJ1-1; no reliable D call. Germline V gives CDR1 SGDLS, CDR2 YYNGEE. V was shortened by 0 bases and J by 1 base, with 10 bases between the two germline ends. The CDR3 has 15 residues. The CDR3 bases are TGTGCCAGCAGCGTAGGATCAGGTCCGAACACTGAAGCTTTCTTT. As protein: CASSVGSGPNTEAFF.

On this clone: One end of the junction does not line up with germline, which may come from a read error. The chain recombines TRBV9 with TRBJ1-2, with D perhaps matching TRBD1 (5 bases). The germline CDR1 and CDR2 sequences are SGDLS and YYNGEE. The CDR3 totals 14 residues. CDR3 sequence reads: CASGAGADPYRYTF. The CDR3 DNA reads TGTGCCAGCGGGGCAGGTGCGGACCCCTATCGCTACACCTTC.

The rearrangement uses TRBV5-5 and TRBJ1-1; tentatively, D is TRBD1 (6 bases). Germline CDR1 reads SGHKS; CDR2 reads YYEKEE (reference sequence). The CDR3 runs to 18 residues. The V end lost 0 bases, the J end lost 0 bases, and 18 bases lay between the germline ends. CDR3 sequence (DNA): TGTGCCAGCAGCTTGGCCGTGGGGGACATAGCTATGAACACTGAAGCTTTCTTT. It codes for CASSLAVGDIAMNTEAFF.

CDR3 protein: CASSSPGLAAYNEQFF. In DNA form, the CDR3 reads TGTGCCAGTAGTTCACCGGGACTAGCGGCTTACAATGAGCAGTTCTTC. The gene calls are TRBV19 and TRBJ2-1; TRBD2 matches 11 bases. V dropped 5 bases and J dropped 4; count of bases not matched to a gene: 7. This CDR3 spans 16 amino acids. The germline V gene encodes CDR1 LNHDA and CDR2 SQIVND (reference sequence).

The chain employs TRBV7-3 and TRBJ2-1, with D possibly TRBD1 on 5 matching bases. V was pared by 2 bases and J by 8 bases, with 13 bases between. The CDR3 is 14 residues long. Per the germline V gene, CDR1 is SGHTA and CDR2 is FQGTGA. The CDR3 region is CASSLARARHEQFF. CDR3 bases: TGTGCCAGCAGCTTAGCCAGGGCGAGACATGAGCAGTTCTTC.

The V and J genes are TRBV7-2 and TRBJ1-6; tentatively, D is TRBD1 (6 bases). Looked up from germline, CDR1 is SGHTA and CDR2 is FQGNSA. This CDR3 spans 17 amino acids. Trimming took off 5 bases at V and 7 bases at J, with 21 bases between the two ends. CDR3 protein: CASSPTFRGGPNSPLHF. CDR3 sequence (DNA): TGTGCCAGCAGCCCGACTTTCAGGGGCGGCCCAAATTCACCCCTCCACTTT.

The genes are TRBV7-3 and TRBJ2-5, with a possible D match to TRBD1 (7 bases). Trimming took off 1 base at V and 4 bases at J, with 10 bases between the two ends. The CDR3 contains 14 residues. Germline V lookup: CDR1 SGHTA, CDR2 FQGTGA. The CDR3 DNA sequence: TGTGCCAGCAGCTTAAGACAGGGAGGAGAGACCCAGTACTTC. Translating it yields CASSLRQGGETQYF.

The chain couples TRBV5-6 to TRBJ1-2; D remains ambiguous. Per germline, CDR1 SGHDT and CDR2 YYEEEE. V was cut by 0 bases and J by 3 bases, with 12 bases left in between. The CDR3 extends over 15 amino acids. CDR3 protein: CASSLVTDYHYGYTF. The CDR3 DNA follows: TGTGCCAGCAGCTTGGTAACCGACTATCACTATGGCTACACCTTC.

The rearrangement links TRBV10-3 to TRBJ2-3; D remains ambiguous. CDR1 and CDR2 (germline): ENHRY, SYGVKD. CDR3 length equals 11 residues. Trimming stripped 10 bases from V and 0 bases from J, with 5 bases between. The CDR3 coding sequence is TGTGCCACAACTAGCACAGATACGCAGTATTTT. This encodes CATTSTDTQYF.

V is TRBV5-1 and J is TRBJ2-5, with 11 positions matching TRBD1. The CDR3 has 15 amino acids. Per germline, CDR1 SGHRS and CDR2 YFSETQ. Trimming at V came to 5 bases and at J to 4 bases, leaving 7 bases not matched to a gene. In DNA, the CDR3 is TGCGCCAGCAGACAATCCGGGACAGGGGGAGAGACCCAGTACTTC. Its protein is CASRQSGTGGETQYF.

The J gene is TRBJ2-7, the V gene TRBV6-6, with D possibly TRBD2 on 5 matching bases. The CDR3 loop spans 13 amino acids. Germline assignment: CDR1 MNHNY and CDR2 SVGAGI (reference sequence). V lost 2 bases and J lost 2, with 7 bases in between. The CDR3 bases are TGTGCCAGCAGTTACACGGGAACCTACGAGCAGTACGTC. Amino acids: CASSYTGTYEQYV.

The J gene is TRBJ1-6, the V gene TRBV27; unclear D gene. CDR1 and CDR2 from the germline V gene are MNHEY and SMNVEV (reference sequence). This CDR3 region has 15 residues. With 6 bases removed from V and 5 bases from J, the gap between germline ends came to 14 bases. CDR3 DNA sequence: TGTGCCAGCAGCCTTTCTTGGTCAGATAATTCACCCCTCCACTTT. Translating gives CASSLSWSDNSPLHF.

The chain is built from TRBV2 and TRBJ2-7; D is perhaps TRBD1 (5 bases). The CDR3 length is 12 residues. CDR1 is SNHLY and CDR2 is FYNNEI in the germline V gene. V lost 8 bases and J lost 4, with 12 bases in between. CDR3 residues: CASGAYIYEQYF. CDR3 DNA sequence: TGTGCCAGCGGGGCATATATTTACGAGCAGTACTTC.

CDR3 in DNA: TGTGCCAGTAGTATTAGGGGGACAGGGGGCGCCAGAATCGGCAATCAGCCCCAGCATTTT. Protein: CASSIRGTGGARIGNQPQHF. The V call is TRBV19, the J call TRBJ1-5, with 12 nucleotides matching TRBD1. V lost 3 bases, J lost 2 bases, and 14 bases stayed unmatched. The CDR3 contains 20 residues. CDR1 and CDR2 from the germline V gene are LNHDA and SQIVND (reference sequence).